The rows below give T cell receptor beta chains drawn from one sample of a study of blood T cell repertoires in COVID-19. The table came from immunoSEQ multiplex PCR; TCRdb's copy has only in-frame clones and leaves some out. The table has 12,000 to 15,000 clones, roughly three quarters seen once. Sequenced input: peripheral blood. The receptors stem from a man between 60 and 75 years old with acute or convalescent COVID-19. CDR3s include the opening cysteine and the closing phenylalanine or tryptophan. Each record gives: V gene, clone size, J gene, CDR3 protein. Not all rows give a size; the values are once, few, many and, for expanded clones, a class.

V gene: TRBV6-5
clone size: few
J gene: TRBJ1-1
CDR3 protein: CASSYSEEISKVDF

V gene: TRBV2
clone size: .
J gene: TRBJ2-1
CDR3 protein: CASSEPGGRNEQFF

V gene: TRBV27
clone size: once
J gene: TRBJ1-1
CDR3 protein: CASSPHRTPNTEAFF

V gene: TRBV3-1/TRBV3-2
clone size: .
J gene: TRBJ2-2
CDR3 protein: CASSQASGGAAGELFF

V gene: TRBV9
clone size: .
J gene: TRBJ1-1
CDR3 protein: CASSPRQGWAFF

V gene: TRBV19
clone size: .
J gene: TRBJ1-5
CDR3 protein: CASSIALAGNQPQHF

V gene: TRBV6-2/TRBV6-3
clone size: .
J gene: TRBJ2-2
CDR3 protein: CASSYGGTGELFF

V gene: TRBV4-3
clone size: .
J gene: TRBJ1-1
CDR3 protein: CASSQDTHGGEAFF

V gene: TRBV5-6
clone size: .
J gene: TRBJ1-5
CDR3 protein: CASSLGQTNQPQHF

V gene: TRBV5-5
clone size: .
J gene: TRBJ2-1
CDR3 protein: CASSFNGVTEQFF

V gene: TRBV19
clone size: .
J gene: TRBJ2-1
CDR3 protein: CASRSSGLANSYNEQFF

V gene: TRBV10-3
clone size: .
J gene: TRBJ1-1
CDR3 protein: CAISESMAGPEAFF

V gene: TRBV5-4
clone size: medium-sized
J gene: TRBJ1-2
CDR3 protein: CATLGQTESNYGYTF

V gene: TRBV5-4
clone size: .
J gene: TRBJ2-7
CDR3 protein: CASSSLSGSYEQYF

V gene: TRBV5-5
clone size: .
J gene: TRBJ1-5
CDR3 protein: CASSLQAVGQPQHF

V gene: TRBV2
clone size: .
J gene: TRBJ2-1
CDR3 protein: CASSGGGGVNEQFF

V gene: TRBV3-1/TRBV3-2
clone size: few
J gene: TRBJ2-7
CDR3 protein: CASSHSGPRGPYEQYF

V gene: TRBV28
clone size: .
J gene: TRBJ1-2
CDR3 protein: CASYSGAYGYTF

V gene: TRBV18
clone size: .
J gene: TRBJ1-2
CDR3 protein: CASSLGTGGADGYTF

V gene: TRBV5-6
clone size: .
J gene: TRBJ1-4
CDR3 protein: CASSSIQGSSNEKLFF

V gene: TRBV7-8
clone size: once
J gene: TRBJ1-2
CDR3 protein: CASSLDGSSGANYGYTF

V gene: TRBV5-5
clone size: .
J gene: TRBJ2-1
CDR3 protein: CASSSTAGVPEQFF

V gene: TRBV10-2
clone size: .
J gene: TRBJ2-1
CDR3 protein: CASSGSYNEQFF

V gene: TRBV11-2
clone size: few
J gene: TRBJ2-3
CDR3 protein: CASSPGTRINTDTQYF

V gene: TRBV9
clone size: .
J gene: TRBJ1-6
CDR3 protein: CASSGGGQTYNSPLHF

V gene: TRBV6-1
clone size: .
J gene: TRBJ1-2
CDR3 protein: CASSLDRQGPHTF

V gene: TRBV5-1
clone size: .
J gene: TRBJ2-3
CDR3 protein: CASSLYLDTDTQYF

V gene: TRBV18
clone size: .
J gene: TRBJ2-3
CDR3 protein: CASSPRALRGLAGTDTQYF

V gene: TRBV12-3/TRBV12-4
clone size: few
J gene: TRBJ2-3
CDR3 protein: CASSLRDTQYF

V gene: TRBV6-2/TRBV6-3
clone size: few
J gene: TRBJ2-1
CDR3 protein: CASSWGLTGRNEQFF

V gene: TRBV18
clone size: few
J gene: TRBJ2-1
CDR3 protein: CASSPLTSGRDNEQFF

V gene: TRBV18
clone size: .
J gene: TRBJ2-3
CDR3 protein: CASSPLVMLASGSTDTQYF

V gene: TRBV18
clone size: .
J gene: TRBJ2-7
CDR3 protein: CASSADRDEQYF

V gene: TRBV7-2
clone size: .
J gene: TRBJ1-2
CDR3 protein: CASSSQQGAVYGYTF

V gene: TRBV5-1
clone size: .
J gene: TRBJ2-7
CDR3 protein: CASSLRATPGDEQYF

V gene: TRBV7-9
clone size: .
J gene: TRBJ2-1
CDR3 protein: CASSSGVNEQFF

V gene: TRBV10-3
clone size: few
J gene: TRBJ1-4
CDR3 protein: CAIKDGQAANEKLFF

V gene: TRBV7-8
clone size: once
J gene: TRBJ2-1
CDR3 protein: CASSEEGLGNEQFF

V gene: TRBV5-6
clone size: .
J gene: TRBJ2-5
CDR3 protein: CASSSRVETPSYQETQYF

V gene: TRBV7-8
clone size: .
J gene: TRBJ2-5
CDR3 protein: CASSSGTSGRRETQYF

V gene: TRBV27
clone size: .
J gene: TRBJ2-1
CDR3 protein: CASGGEPYNEQFF

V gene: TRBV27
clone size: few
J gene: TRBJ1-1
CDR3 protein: CASSFGQGFRTEAFF

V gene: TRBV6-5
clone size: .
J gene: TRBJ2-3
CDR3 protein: CASRHTRGGADTQYF

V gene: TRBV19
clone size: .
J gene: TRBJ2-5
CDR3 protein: CASSLRRGETQYF

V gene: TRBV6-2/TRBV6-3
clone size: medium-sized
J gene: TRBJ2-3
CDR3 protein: CASRYYRGHGTDTQYF

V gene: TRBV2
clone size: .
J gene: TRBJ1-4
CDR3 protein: CASSIGTGQLFF

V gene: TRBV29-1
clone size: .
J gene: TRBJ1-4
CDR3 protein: CSVEGTGVNEKLFF

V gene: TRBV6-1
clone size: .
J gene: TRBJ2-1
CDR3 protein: CASSYEDSNEQFF

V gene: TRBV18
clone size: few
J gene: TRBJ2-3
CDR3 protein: CASSIGSAFGDTQYF

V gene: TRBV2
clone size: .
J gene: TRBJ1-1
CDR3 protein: CASRVQGLRTEAFF

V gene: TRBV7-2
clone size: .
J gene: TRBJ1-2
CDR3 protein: CASSLMTGFDGYTF

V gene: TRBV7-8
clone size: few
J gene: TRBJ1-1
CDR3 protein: CASSYESRSTEAFF